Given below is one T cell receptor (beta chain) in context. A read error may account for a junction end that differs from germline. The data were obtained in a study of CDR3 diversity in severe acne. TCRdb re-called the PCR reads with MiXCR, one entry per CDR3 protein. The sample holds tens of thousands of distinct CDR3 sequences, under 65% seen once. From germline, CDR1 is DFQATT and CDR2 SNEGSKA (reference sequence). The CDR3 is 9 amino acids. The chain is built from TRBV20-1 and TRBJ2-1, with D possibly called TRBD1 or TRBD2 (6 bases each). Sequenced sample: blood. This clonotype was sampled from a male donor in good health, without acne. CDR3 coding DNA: TGCAGTGCTAGAGGGAGGGGGTGCTTC. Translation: CSARGRGCF.